This T cell receptor beta chain was documented in a study of cytomegalovirus exposure and HLA in healthy donors. Germline-derived CDR1 and CDR2 are MNHEY and SMNVEV (reference sequence). V lost 1 base, J lost 9 bases, and 6 bases stayed unmatched. The CDR3 spans 15 residues. With 60 Vbeta and 13 Jbeta primers, the PCR was carried out. Libraries were prepared by immunoSEQ multiplex PCR; TCRdb keeps only in-frame clonotypes and omits some of them. The table has 150,000 to 200,000 clones, 77% seen once. The chain links TRBV27 to TRBJ1-6; 7 bases match TRBD1. This TCR came from a woman aged 25 to 39 in good health and CMV-seronegative. The sequencing input was PBMCs. The CDR3, as DNA: TGTGCCAGCAGTTTATTTAGACAGGGAGTTTCACCCCTCCACTTT. Its protein product is CASSLFRQGVSPLHF.